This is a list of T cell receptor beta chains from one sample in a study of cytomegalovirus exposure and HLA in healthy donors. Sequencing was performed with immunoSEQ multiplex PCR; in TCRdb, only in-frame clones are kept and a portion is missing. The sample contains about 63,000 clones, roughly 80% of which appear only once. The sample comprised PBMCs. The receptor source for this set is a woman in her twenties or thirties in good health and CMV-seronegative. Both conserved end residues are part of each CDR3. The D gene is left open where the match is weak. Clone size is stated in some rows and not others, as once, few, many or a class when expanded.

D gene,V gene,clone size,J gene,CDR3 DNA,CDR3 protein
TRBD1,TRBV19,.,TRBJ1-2,TGTGCCAGTAGGGGGGGACAGGGGGCTTTTGACTATGGCTACACCTTC,CASRGGQGAFDYGYTF
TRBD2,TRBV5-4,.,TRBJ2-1,TGTGCCAGCAGCTTGGATGGCGGGGGGTTCGGTGAGCAGTTCTTC,CASSLDGGGFGEQFF
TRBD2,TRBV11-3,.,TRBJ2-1,TGTGCCAGCAGCCCCCCCGGCGGGACTAGCGGGACAAATGAGCAGTTCTTC,CASSPPGGTSGTNEQFF
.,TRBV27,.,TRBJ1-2,TGTGCCAGCAGTTCTTACAGGGAATACGGCTACACCTTC,CASSSYREYGYTF
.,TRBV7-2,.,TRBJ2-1,TGTGCCAGCAGCTTGCAGACTAGATCCTACAATGAGCAGTTCTTC,CASSLQTRSYNEQFF
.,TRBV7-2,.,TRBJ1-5,TGTGCCAGCAGCTTACGCGGGGTGTATTTTGAGCCCCAGCATTTT,CASSLRGVYFEPQHF
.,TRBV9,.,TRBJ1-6,TGTGCCAGCAGAGGGGACTTAAATAATTCACCCCTCCACTTT,CASRGDLNNSPLHF
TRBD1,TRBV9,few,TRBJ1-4,TGTGCCAGCAGCGTAGAGGACAGGGGGGCAACTAATGAAAAACTGTTTTTT,CASSVEDRGATNEKLFF
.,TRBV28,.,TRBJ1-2,TGTGCCAGCAGGCCAGACTATGGCTACACCTTC,CASRPDYGYTF
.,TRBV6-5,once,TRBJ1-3,TGTGCCAGCCGTCAGGGTTACTCTGGAAACACCATATATTTT,CASRQGYSGNTIYF
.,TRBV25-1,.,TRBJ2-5,TGTGCCAGCAGTGATGGTCGGGAGACCCAGTACTTC,CASSDGRETQYF
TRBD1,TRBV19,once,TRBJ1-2,TGTGCCAGTAGTACGACCGGGACAGGGGGCCACTATGGCTACACCTTC,CASSTTGTGGHYGYTF
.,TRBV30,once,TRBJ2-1,TGTGCGATGGGGGGCCCCGGGACTATACACAATGAGCAGTTCTTC,CAMGGPGTIHNEQFF
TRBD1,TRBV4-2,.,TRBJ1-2,TGTGCCAGCAGCCAAGGTGGGACAGGCAACTATGGCTACACCTTC,CASSQGGTGNYGYTF
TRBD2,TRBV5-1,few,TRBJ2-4,TGCGCCAGCAGCTTGGCCGGGACTAGCGGGGAAAACATTCAGTACTTC,CASSLAGTSGENIQYF
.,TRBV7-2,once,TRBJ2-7,TGTGCCAGCAGCTTTTCCCACAGCCTCCAGCCCCCCTACGAGCAGTACTTC,CASSFSHSLQPPYEQYF
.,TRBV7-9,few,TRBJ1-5,TGTGCCAGCAGCTCTACAGGGTCTCATCAGCCCCAGCATTTT,CASSSTGSHQPQHF
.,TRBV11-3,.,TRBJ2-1,TGTGCCAGCAGCTTGGGCAGCACAACCTACAATGAGCAGTTCTTC,CASSLGSTTYNEQFF
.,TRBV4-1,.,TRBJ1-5,TGCGCCAGCAGCCAATTGGCAGGGAGCAATCAGCCCCAGCATTTT,CASSQLAGSNQPQHF
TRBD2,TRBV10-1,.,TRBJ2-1,TGCGCCAGCAGTGTATTGGCGGGAGGGGACAATGAGCAGTTCTTC,CASSVLAGGDNEQFF
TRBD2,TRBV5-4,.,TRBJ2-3,TGTGCCAGCAGCTCCCCGGGACTAGCGGGGGGGTTGGATACGCAGTATTTT,CASSSPGLAGGLDTQYF
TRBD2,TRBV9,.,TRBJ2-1,TGTGCCAGCAGCGTAGTAGCGGGGGGGCCCAGTGAGCAGTTCTTC,CASSVVAGGPSEQFF
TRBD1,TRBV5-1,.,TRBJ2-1,TGCGCCAGCAGCACCGGTACGGCAGGGGGCTATGAGCAGTTCTTC,CASSTGTAGGYEQFF
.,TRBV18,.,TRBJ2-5,TGTGCCAGCTCACCCTCCTTAGGGGAGGGGGAAAGGACCCAGTACTTC,CASSPSLGEGERTQYF
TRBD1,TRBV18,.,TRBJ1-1,TGTGCCAGCTCACCCGGACAGGGACGTTTAGCTTTCTTT,CASSPGQGRLAFF